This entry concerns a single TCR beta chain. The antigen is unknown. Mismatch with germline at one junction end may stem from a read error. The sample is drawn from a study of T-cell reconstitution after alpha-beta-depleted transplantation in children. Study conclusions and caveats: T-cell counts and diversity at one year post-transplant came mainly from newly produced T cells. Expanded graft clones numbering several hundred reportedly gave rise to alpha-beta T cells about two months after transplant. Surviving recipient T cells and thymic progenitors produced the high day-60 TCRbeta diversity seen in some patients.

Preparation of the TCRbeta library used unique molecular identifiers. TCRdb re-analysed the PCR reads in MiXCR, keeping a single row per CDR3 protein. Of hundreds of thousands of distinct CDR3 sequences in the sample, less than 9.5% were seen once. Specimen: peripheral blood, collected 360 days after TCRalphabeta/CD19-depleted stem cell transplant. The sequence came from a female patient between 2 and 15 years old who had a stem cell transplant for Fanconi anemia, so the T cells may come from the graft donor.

The CDR3 is CASSPPLDADTEYF. The CDR3 DNA reads as TGTGCCAGCTCACCACCGTTGGATGCAGATACGGAGTATTTT. This chain links TRBV18 with TRBJ2-3; the D is unclear. The CDR3 is 14 residues long. In germline, CDR1 is KGHSH, CDR2 LQKENI.